This TCR beta chain derives from a study of blood T cell repertoires in COVID-19. The wider study: The cDNA or gDNA used as material had been derived from T cells, B-cell-depleted T cells, or PBMCs.

V lost 5 bases, J lost 5 bases, and 13 bases stayed unmatched. The CDR3 consists of 17 residues. Looked up from germline, CDR1 is SGHTA and CDR2 is FQGTGA. Per the authors' pipeline: How many nucleated cells were present was estimated from reference gene primer amplification. Using immunoSEQ multiplex PCR, the repertoire was profiled, and TCRdb retains in-frame clones only, with some absent. The V and J calls and the clone size are those of that table, but D and trimming were determined from the DNA. The repertoire holds around 220,000 clones, 70% to 90% seen once, with approximately 2% in the top ten.

Sample: peripheral blood. V is TRBV7-3 and J is TRBJ2-1, with 9 nucleotides matching TRBD2. The clonotype originates from a woman in her 40s who had recovered from COVID-19. CDR3 sequence: CASSPRGRGGADNEQFF. Written as DNA, the CDR3 is TGTGCCAGCAGCCCCCGGGGTCGCGGGGGGGCCGACAATGAGCAGTTCTTC.